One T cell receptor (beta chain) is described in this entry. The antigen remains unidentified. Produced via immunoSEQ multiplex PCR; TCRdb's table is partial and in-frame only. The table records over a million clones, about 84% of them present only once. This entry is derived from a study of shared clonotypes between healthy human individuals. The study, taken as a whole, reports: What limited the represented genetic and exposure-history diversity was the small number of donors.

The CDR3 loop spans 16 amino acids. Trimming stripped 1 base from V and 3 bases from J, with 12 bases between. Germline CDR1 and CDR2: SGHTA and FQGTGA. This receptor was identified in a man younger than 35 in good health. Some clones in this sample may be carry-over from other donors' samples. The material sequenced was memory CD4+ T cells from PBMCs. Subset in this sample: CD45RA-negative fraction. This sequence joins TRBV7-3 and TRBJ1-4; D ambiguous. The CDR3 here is CASSLNRVGPNEKLFF. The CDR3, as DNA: TGTGCCAGCAGCTTAAATAGGGTGGGCCCTAATGAAAAACTGTTTTTT. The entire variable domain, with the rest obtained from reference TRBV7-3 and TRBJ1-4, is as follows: GAGVSQTPSNKVTEKGKYVELRCDPISGHTALYWYRQSLGQGPEFLIYFQGTGAADDSGLPNDRFFAVRPEGSVSTLKIQRTERGDSAVYLCASSLNRVGPNEKLFFGSGTQLSVL.